This T cell receptor beta chain derives from a study of beta chain features in type 1 diabetes. The study's findings and limits: Moderate but significant shortening of TCRB CDR3s was recorded in all four CD4+ subsets from Type 1 diabetes patients. Relative to healthy donors, patients appeared to have naive, central memory and Treg TCRB repertoires that were more similar.

The isolated RNA, all of it, was reverse transcribed, so expressed TCRB transcripts were what got sequenced. Data came from immunoSEQ multiplex PCR; TCRdb stores just in-frame clones and leaves some out. The data hold a few hundred thousand clones, with over 10% observed a single time. Concerning this clone: Its target is unknown.

This CDR3 is 14 amino acids long. V dropped 3 bases and J dropped 7; count of bases not matched to a gene: 4. In germline, CDR1 is MGHDK, CDR2 SYGVNS. V usage is TRBV25-1 and J usage is TRBJ1-4; 8 bases agree with TRBD1. The sample comprised naive CD4+ T cells from blood. This TCR came from a woman aged 18-29 years with type 1 diabetes. CDR3: CASSDPGGTEKLFF. In DNA, the CDR3 is TGTGCCAGCAGTGATCCAGGGGGCACTGAAAAACTGTTTTTT.